This T cell receptor beta chain was found in a study of blood T cell repertoires in COVID-19. The germline CDR1 and CDR2 sequences are SGHVS and FQNEAQ. Trimming took 5 bases from V and 2 from J; bases not matched to a gene: 9. This CDR3 is built from 16 residues. TCRdb keeps only in-frame clones here, not all; method: immunoSEQ multiplex PCR. The data contain over 60,000 clones, roughly 84% of them singletons. Sequencing was done on a sample of peripheral blood. The gene calls are TRBV7-8 and TRBJ2-5; the match to TRBD1 covers 9 bases. The source of this sequence is a human donor in a cohort sampled during active COVID-19. The CDR3 DNA is TGTGCCAGCAGCCTAATCCGGGACAGGGTGCAAGAGACCCAGTACTTC. Translation gives CASSLIRDRVQETQYF.